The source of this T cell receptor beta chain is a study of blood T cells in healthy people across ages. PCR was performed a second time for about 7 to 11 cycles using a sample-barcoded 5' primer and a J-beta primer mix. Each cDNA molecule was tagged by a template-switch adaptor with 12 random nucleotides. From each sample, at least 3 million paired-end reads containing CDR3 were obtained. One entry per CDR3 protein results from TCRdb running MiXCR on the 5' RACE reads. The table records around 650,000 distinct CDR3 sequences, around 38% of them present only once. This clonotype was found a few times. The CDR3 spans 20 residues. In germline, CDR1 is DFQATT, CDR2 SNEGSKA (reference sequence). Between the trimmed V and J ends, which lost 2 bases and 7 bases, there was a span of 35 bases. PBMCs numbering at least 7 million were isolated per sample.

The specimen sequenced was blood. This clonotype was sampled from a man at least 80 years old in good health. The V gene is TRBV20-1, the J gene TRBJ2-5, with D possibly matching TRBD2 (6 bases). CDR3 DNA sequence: TGCAGTGCTAGACCCCCGGCCCAAAGCGGGTGGAAGGGTCGGTCAGGGACCCAGTACTTC. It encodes CSARPPAQSGWKGRSGTQYF.